This record covers a single T cell receptor (beta chain). Its target is unknown. The sample originates from a study of T cell responses to AZD1222 COVID-19 vaccine. Turning to the study itself: It was second doses at about 4 or about 12 weeks that were pooled. General study points: Nearly half of unique spike-specific TCRs reportedly avoided B.1.351 and B.1.1.7 mutated regions.

The CDR3 runs 13 residues. V dropped 3 bases and J dropped 3 bases, with 9 bases sitting between them. Germline V lookup: CDR1 SGDLS, CDR2 YYNGEE. Assay: immunoSEQ multiplex PCR; the TCRdb copy retains only in-frame clones and omits some. The sample holds some 140,000 clones, 88% seen once. Sequencing was performed on peripheral blood, taken on day 0 of AZD1222 vaccination. The J gene is TRBJ1-2, the V gene TRBV9; D is perhaps TRBD1 (5 bases). The origin of this receptor is an adult in good health. CDR3 DNA: TGTGCCAGCAGCGCGCAGGGTGACTATGGCTACACCTTC. It is translated as CASSAQGDYGYTF.